Sequencing of this TCR beta chain was carried out in a study of blood T cell repertoires in COVID-19. Study information: Sources were T cells, B-cell-depleted T cells, or PBMCs; the material itself was cDNA or gDNA.

Per the authors' pipeline: For nucleated cells, counts were estimated from reference gene primer amplification. Produced via immunoSEQ multiplex PCR; TCRdb's table is partial and in-frame only. D and trimming were read from the DNA, whereas the V and J calls and clone size are those reported in that table. This sample has around 140,000 clones; 87% occur once, and the top ten carry around 2.3%. The J segment lost 1 base and the V segment lost 5 bases, leaving 9 bases of the junction unmatched. Germline V lookup: CDR1 LNHDA, CDR2 SQIVND (reference sequence). This CDR3 is built from 16 residues. The TCR comes from a man aged 50 to 60 with active COVID-19. V and J are TRBV19 and TRBJ2-3, with 7 nucleotides matching TRBD1. Sequences were obtained from peripheral blood. CDR3 in DNA: TGTGCCAGTAGTCCGTCGACAGGGAGAGGCACAGATACGCAGTATTTT. Protein product: CASSPSTGRGTDTQYF.